A single sample is the source of the 7 T cell receptor beta chains below, sequenced in a study of cytomegalovirus exposure and HLA in healthy donors. The PCR made use of 60 Vbeta and 13 Jbeta primers. TCRdb's table, derived via immunoSEQ multiplex PCR, lists solely in-frame clones and lacks some. Of 150,000 to 200,000 clones listed, 82% were seen once; the top ten hold 0.098%. Sequencing was carried out using PBMCs. These receptors were collected from a boy younger than 10 in good health and CMV-seronegative.

The V and J genes are TRBV5-1 and TRBJ2-5; 9 bases align to TRBD2. CDR1 is SGHRS, CDR2 YFSETQ, per germline. The J segment lost 5 bases and the V segment lost 0 bases, leaving 5 bases of the junction unmatched. CDR3 size: 15 residues. CDR3 nucleotide sequence: TGCGCCAGCAGCTTGGCCGGCGGGGGGGCGGAGACCCAGTACTTC. Its protein product is CASSLAGGGAETQYF.

The rearrangement uses TRBV4-2 and TRBJ2-4, with D hard to call. The germline V gene has CDR1 LGHNA and CDR2 YNFKEQ. Trimming took 1 base from V and 1 from J, leaving 17 bases between them. This CDR3 has 18 amino acids. CDR3 in amino acids: CASSQGLVGVDAKNIQYF. The CDR3 DNA follows: TGTGCCAGCAGCCAAGGTCTTGTCGGAGTAGACGCCAAAAACATTCAGTACTTC.

This rearrangement joins TRBV5-5 to TRBJ1-2, with 7 bases that match TRBD1. V gave up 4 bases and J gave up 2 bases; unmatched junction bases: 5. Germline assignment: CDR1 SGHKS and CDR2 YYEKEE (reference sequence). The CDR3 loop spans 14 amino acids. The CDR3 sequence: CASSQTGLNYGYTF. The DNA for the CDR3 is TGTGCCAGCAGCCAGACAGGGTTAAACTATGGCTACACCTTC.

The chain employs TRBV19 and TRBJ1-5, with TRBD1 identical over 8 bases. V trimming: 3 bases; J trimming: 6 bases; junction bases outside the gene matches: 1. Germline V gives CDR1 LNHDA, CDR2 SQIVND (reference sequence). The CDR3 has 13 residues. CDR3 loop: CASSIQGAQPQHF. CDR3 DNA: TGTGCCAGTAGTATCCAGGGGGCTCAGCCCCAGCATTTT.

The J gene is TRBJ2-5, the V gene TRBV25-1; no reliable D call. Trimming took 1 base from V and 2 from J, leaving 5 bases between them. The CDR3 runs 13 residues. Germline CDR1 and CDR2: MGHDK and SYGVNS. Here the CDR3 reads CASSEWQQETQYF. The CDR3 DNA reads as TGTGCCAGCAGTGAATGGCAGCAAGAGACCCAGTACTTC.

V and J are TRBV5-4 and TRBJ2-3; 8 bases are shared with TRBD2. The CDR3 has 17 amino acids. The germline V gene has CDR1 SGHNT and CDR2 YYREEE (reference sequence). Trimming cost V 0 bases and J 4 bases; bases outside gene matches: 10. CDR3 in DNA: TGTGCCAGCAGCTTGGGGCTGAGCCTAGCGGGCGCAGATACGCAGTATTTT. Its translation: CASSLGLSLAGADTQYF.

Points on this clone: The germline gene is not matched at one end of the junction; a read error may be the cause. The chain employs TRBV6-5 and TRBJ2-6, with TRBD1 as a possible D gene (5 bases). CDR1 MNHEY and CDR2 SVGAGI come from the germline V gene. The CDR3 is made up of 15 amino acids. The CDR3, as DNA: TGTGCCAGCAGTTACAGCCCCTCTGGGGCCAACGGCCTGACTTTC. It translates to CASSYSPSGANGLTF.